This is a list of T cell receptor beta chains from one sample in a study of T cell repertoires in ileal Crohn's disease. Using immunoSEQ multiplex PCR, the repertoire was profiled, and TCRdb retains in-frame clones only, with some absent. The table lists fewer than 12,000 clones, about 80% of them singletons, with approximately 15% in the top ten. Sequenced material: ileal tissue. All receptors derive from an adult with Crohn's disease. The CDR3 runs from the conserved cysteine through the conserved F or W. Each record gives: V gene, D gene, J gene, clone size, CDR3 DNA, CDR3 protein. A D gene is named only where the DNA matches it firmly. Some rows mark clone size as missing; the rest say once, few, many or name a class of expanded clone.

v_call: TRBV5-4
d_call: .
j_call: TRBJ2-5
clone_size: .
cdr3_nt: TGTGCCACGGGACTGGAGGTAGAGACCCAGTACTTC
cdr3_aa: CATGLEVETQYF

v_call: TRBV10-3
d_call: .
j_call: TRBJ2-1
clone_size: .
cdr3_nt: TGTGCCATCAGTGAGTCCCGCGGGGGAGGGGGATCGGACGAGCAGTTCTTC
cdr3_aa: CAISESRGGGGSDEQFF

v_call: TRBV6-6
d_call: TRBD2
j_call: TRBJ2-1
clone_size: once
cdr3_nt: TGTGCCAGCAGTTCGGGGGGGATCTACAATGAGCAGTTCTTC
cdr3_aa: CASSSGGIYNEQFF

v_call: TRBV4-3
d_call: .
j_call: TRBJ1-6
clone_size: .
cdr3_nt: TGCGCCAGCAGCCAAGACACCGCAGGGCGAAGCTCCTATAATTCACCCCTCCACTTT
cdr3_aa: CASSQDTAGRSSYNSPLHF

v_call: TRBV6-4
d_call: .
j_call: TRBJ2-1
clone_size: once
cdr3_nt: TGTGCCAGCAGTTACTCCCCGGGGGAGCAGTTCTTC
cdr3_aa: CASSYSPGEQFF

v_call: TRBV15
d_call: .
j_call: TRBJ2-7
clone_size: few
cdr3_nt: TGTGCCACCAGCAGAGATTTGGGCACCTCCTACGAGCAGTACTTC
cdr3_aa: CATSRDLGTSYEQYF

v_call: TRBV7-9
d_call: .
j_call: TRBJ2-3
clone_size: few
cdr3_nt: TGTGCCAGCAGCTTAGTCAGTTCAGATACGCAGTATTTT
cdr3_aa: CASSLVSSDTQYF

v_call: TRBV18
d_call: TRBD1
j_call: TRBJ2-5
clone_size: .
cdr3_nt: TGTGCCAGCTCACCCGGACAGGGTGGGGAGACCCAGTACTTC
cdr3_aa: CASSPGQGGETQYF

v_call: TRBV27
d_call: .
j_call: TRBJ2-7
clone_size: .
cdr3_nt: TGTGCCAGCAGGTTAACAGTTAACTCGGGGGAGCAGTACTTC
cdr3_aa: CASRLTVNSGEQYF

v_call: TRBV4-3
d_call: .
j_call: TRBJ2-5
clone_size: .
cdr3_nt: TGCGCCAGCAGCCAAGATGGGGAGGTAGAGACCCAGTACTTC
cdr3_aa: CASSQDGEVETQYF

v_call: TRBV4-2
d_call: .
j_call: TRBJ2-3
clone_size: .
cdr3_nt: TGTGCCAGCAGCCAAGATTCGGGGACAGATACGCAGTATTTT
cdr3_aa: CASSQDSGTDTQYF

v_call: TRBV11-2
d_call: .
j_call: TRBJ1-6
clone_size: .
cdr3_nt: TGTGCCAGCAGCTTAGGTCTTAGGGGGAGCTCCTATAATTCACCCCTCCACTTT
cdr3_aa: CASSLGLRGSSYNSPLHF

v_call: TRBV5-4
d_call: .
j_call: TRBJ1-1
clone_size: once
cdr3_nt: TGTGCCAGCAGCTTGGCCGGGACTTCGGCTATGAACACTGAAGCTTTCTTT
cdr3_aa: CASSLAGTSAMNTEAFF

v_call: TRBV7-2
d_call: .
j_call: TRBJ1-2
clone_size: .
cdr3_nt: TGTGCCAGCAGCACACCACCGATCTATGGCTACACCTTC
cdr3_aa: CASSTPPIYGYTF

v_call: TRBV7-9
d_call: .
j_call: TRBJ1-2
clone_size: few
cdr3_nt: TGTGCCAGCAGCTTAGGCCAAGGACAGCTTGGCTACACCTTC
cdr3_aa: CASSLGQGQLGYTF

v_call: TRBV10-3
d_call: .
j_call: TRBJ2-2
clone_size: .
cdr3_nt: TGTGCCAGTGCCCACAGGGGGGGCGTCGAGCTGTTTTTT
cdr3_aa: CASAHRGGVELFF

v_call: TRBV30
d_call: TRBD2
j_call: TRBJ2-7
clone_size: .
cdr3_nt: TGTGCCTGGAGGGGGACTAGCGGGGGGACGGGAAGAGACAACTCCTACGAGCAGTACTTC
cdr3_aa: CAWRGTSGGTGRDNSYEQYF

v_call: TRBV29-1
d_call: TRBD2
j_call: TRBJ2-3
clone_size: .
cdr3_nt: TGCAGCGTTGATGGACTAGCGGGCAACACAGATACGCAGTATTTT
cdr3_aa: CSVDGLAGNTDTQYF

v_call: TRBV6-5
d_call: .
j_call: TRBJ2-2
clone_size: .
cdr3_nt: TGTGCCAGCAGTATCCGGGGAGAGAACACCGGGGAGCTGTTTTTT
cdr3_aa: CASSIRGENTGELFF

v_call: TRBV4-3
d_call: TRBD2
j_call: TRBJ2-5
clone_size: .
cdr3_nt: TGCGCCAGCAGCCAAGGGACTAGCGGGGGGGCAGAGACCCAGTACTTC
cdr3_aa: CASSQGTSGGAETQYF

v_call: TRBV29-1
d_call: TRBD2
j_call: TRBJ2-3
clone_size: .
cdr3_nt: TGCAGCGTCACACTAGCGGGGGAGGGTAGCACAGATACGCAGTATTTT
cdr3_aa: CSVTLAGEGSTDTQYF

v_call: TRBV19
d_call: TRBD1
j_call: TRBJ1-5
clone_size: .
cdr3_nt: TGTGCCAGTAGTATTGGGGACAGTCCAAGCAATCAGCCCCAGCATTTT
cdr3_aa: CASSIGDSPSNQPQHF

v_call: TRBV10-3
d_call: .
j_call: TRBJ1-2
clone_size: .
cdr3_nt: TGTGCCATCAGGGACGAGGGGGTACGCTATGGCTACACCTTC
cdr3_aa: CAIRDEGVRYGYTF

v_call: TRBV4-3
d_call: TRBD1
j_call: TRBJ2-7
clone_size: few
cdr3_nt: TGCGCCAGCAGCCCAGCGGGACAGGGGAACTACGAGCAGTACTTC
cdr3_aa: CASSPAGQGNYEQYF

v_call: TRBV6-5
d_call: .
j_call: TRBJ2-7
clone_size: .
cdr3_nt: TGTGCCAGCAGTTACGCTGCGGCAGGGGGGAACGAGCAGTACTTC
cdr3_aa: CASSYAAAGGNEQYF

v_call: TRBV5-4
d_call: .
j_call: TRBJ2-3
clone_size: few
cdr3_nt: TGTGCCAGCAGCGGCAGGGATCGCACAGATACGCAGTATTTT
cdr3_aa: CASSGRDRTDTQYF

v_call: TRBV7-9
d_call: TRBD1
j_call: TRBJ1-2
clone_size: .
cdr3_nt: TGTGCCAGCAGCTCCCTGACAGGGAACTATGGCTACACCTTC
cdr3_aa: CASSSLTGNYGYTF

v_call: TRBV4-3
d_call: .
j_call: TRBJ1-2
clone_size: .
cdr3_nt: TGCGCCAGCAGCGACCTGGAGGTCCGGACCGCTAACTATGGCTACACCTTC
cdr3_aa: CASSDLEVRTANYGYTF

v_call: TRBV5-6
d_call: TRBD1
j_call: TRBJ2-5
clone_size: few
cdr3_nt: TGTGCCAGCAGGTTTGGACAGGTCCAAGAGACCCAGTACTTC
cdr3_aa: CASRFGQVQETQYF

v_call: TRBV27
d_call: .
j_call: TRBJ2-1
clone_size: .
cdr3_nt: TGTGCCAGCAGCCCCTTACAAAGACAGTTAAGAAATGAGCAGTTCTTC
cdr3_aa: CASSPLQRQLRNEQFF

v_call: TRBV28
d_call: TRBD1
j_call: TRBJ1-1
clone_size: .
cdr3_nt: TGTGCCAGCAGAAGACAGGGCGTAGCTTTCTTT
cdr3_aa: CASRRQGVAFF

v_call: TRBV9
d_call: .
j_call: TRBJ2-2
clone_size: once
cdr3_nt: TGTGCCAGCAGCGTAGCAGGGTTCTACAAATCGAACACCGGGGAGCTGTTTTTT
cdr3_aa: CASSVAGFYKSNTGELFF